This record concerns one T cell receptor beta chain sequence. This record belongs to a study of blood T cell repertoires in COVID-19. Losses at the gene ends were 4 bases for V and 7 bases for J; bases not matched to a gene: 10. Germline lookup yields CDR1 SGDLS and CDR2 YYNGEE. There are 14 residues in the CDR3. TCRdb's table, derived via immunoSEQ multiplex PCR, lists solely in-frame clones and lacks some. In the table there are about 300,000 clones, approximately 89% of which are singletons. The V call is TRBV9, the J call TRBJ1-2, with TRBD1 identical over 7 bases. The source of this sequence is a woman aged 30 to 39 with COVID-19, enrolled during active disease. The sample was peripheral blood. For the CDR3, the DNA is TGTGCCAGCAGCCCAGTGACAGGGACGGGTGGCTACACCTTC. Translated, it gives CASSPVTGTGGYTF.